These T cell receptor beta chains were read from a single sample in a study of blood T cell repertoires in COVID-19. The assay was immunoSEQ multiplex PCR, and TCRdb's table has in-frame clones only and misses some. The sample has tens of thousands of clones; just under 85% are singletons. Sequences were obtained from peripheral blood. The receptors were gathered from a man aged 65 to 79 with acute or convalescent COVID-19. Both conserved end residues are part of each CDR3. The D gene is left open where the match is weak. Clone size appears in some rows only: once, few, many, or a class for an expanded clone.

TRBV24-1	-	TRBJ2-3	-	TGTGCCACCAGTGGAGGGACAGATACGCAGTATTTT	CATSGGTDTQYF
TRBV4-1	TRBD2	TRBJ2-7	-	TGCGCCAGCAGCCAAGACATGAGGACTAGCTGGGACGAGCAGTACTTC	CASSQDMRTSWDEQYF
TRBV28	-	TRBJ1-1	-	TGTGCCAGCAGCAACAACCCGAACACTGAAGCTTTCTTT	CASSNNPNTEAFF
TRBV19	-	TRBJ1-2	once	TGTGCCAGTAGTATCGGCACAGAAGTGTATGGCTACACCTTC	CASSIGTEVYGYTF
TRBV7-9	-	TRBJ2-2	once	TGTGCCAGCAGCCCCGGGGACACGAACACCGGGGAGCTGTTTTTT	CASSPGDTNTGELFF
TRBV18	TRBD2	TRBJ2-5	-	TGTGCCAGCTCACCACCGCAACCCGGGAGGGATCAAGAGACCCAGTACTTC	CASSPPQPGRDQETQYF
TRBV9	TRBD1	TRBJ2-5	-	TGTGCCAGCAGCGTAGAGCCCGCACAGACAGGGGGCGCCTTAGAGACCCAGTACTTC	CASSVEPAQTGGALETQYF
TRBV2	-	TRBJ2-2	-	TGTGCCAGCAAGCTGACACCAAACACCGGGGAGCTGTTTTTT	CASKLTPNTGELFF
TRBV29-1	-	TRBJ1-2	-	TGCAGCGTTGGAGGGCAGGGGACCAACTATGGCTACACCTTC	CSVGGQGTNYGYTF
TRBV5-1	-	TRBJ2-5	-	TGCGCCAGCAGCTTGGGACCAGGGGAGGGCCAAGAGACCCAGTACTTC	CASSLGPGEGQETQYF
TRBV11-3	-	TRBJ2-5	-	TGTGCCAGCAGCCATGGACAGAATCAAGAGACCCAGTACTTC	CASSHGQNQETQYF
TRBV5-1	-	TRBJ2-3	once	TGCGCCAGCAGCCGGGACACCGGCCAGTCAGATACGCAGTATTTT	CASSRDTGQSDTQYF
TRBV10-3	TRBD2	TRBJ2-7	once	TGTGCCATCAGTGAGTCAATTAGCGGGGGGGTCGGCGAGCAGTACTTC	CAISESISGGVGEQYF
TRBV14	-	TRBJ2-7	few	TGTGCCAGCAGCCAAGATACCTACGAGCAGTACTTC	CASSQDTYEQYF
TRBV5-1	-	TRBJ2-7	-	TGCGCCAGCAGCTTTGGTGGGGGAGGATACGAGCAGTACTTC	CASSFGGGGYEQYF
TRBV5-1	TRBD2	TRBJ2-1	-	TGCGCCAGCAGCTTGGTTAGCCTAGCGGCTGGCAATGAGCAGTTCTTC	CASSLVSLAAGNEQFF
TRBV5-4	-	TRBJ1-1	-	TGTGCCAGCAGCCTTTTCGACAGGCCGAACACTGAAGCTTTCTTT	CASSLFDRPNTEAFF
TRBV13	-	TRBJ2-3	once	TGTGCCAGCAGCTCCCGGGGTGTAAATACGCAGTATTTT	CASSSRGVNTQYF
TRBV29-1	TRBD2	TRBJ2-3	-	TGCAGCGTTGAAGCGGGGGGGCCCACAGATACGCAGTATTTT	CSVEAGGPTDTQYF
TRBV10-3	-	TRBJ1-3	-	TGTGCCATCAGCGACTACATAATGAGCTCTGGAAACACCATATATTTT	CAISDYIMSSGNTIYF
TRBV5-5	-	TRBJ1-1	-	TGTGCCAGCAGCTTGGCCATCGGGGGAGGGGGAGCTTTCTTT	CASSLAIGGGGAFF
TRBV29-1	-	TRBJ2-7	few	TGCAGCGTTGAAGGCACAGGGTACGAGCAGTACTTC	CSVEGTGYEQYF
TRBV23-1	-	TRBJ2-5	-	TGCGCCAGCAGGTGGACAGAACAAGAGACCCAGTACTTC	CASRWTEQETQYF
TRBV18	TRBD2	TRBJ2-7	-	TGTGCCAGCTCACCCACTAGCGACGAGCAGTACTTC	CASSPTSDEQYF
TRBV4-2	-	TRBJ1-2	-	TGTGCCAGCAGCCAAGATCCTAATAACTATGGCTACACCTTC	CASSQDPNNYGYTF
TRBV18	TRBD1	TRBJ1-4	-	TGTGCCAGCTCGGTTAGACAGGGAGCAACTAATGAAAAACTGTTTTTT	CASSVRQGATNEKLFF
TRBV3-1/TRBV3-2	-	TRBJ1-2	-	TGTGCCAGCAGCCAAGGACATCAGGGGTTCCCCACCTTC	CASSQGHQGFPTF
TRBV12-3/TRBV12-4	-	TRBJ1-1	-	TGTGCCAGCAGCCCAGGGGCCTTTTTCGAAGCTTTCTTT	CASSPGAFFEAFF
TRBV27	TRBD2	TRBJ2-5	-	TGTGCCAGCAGTCCCCGGCCAGCGGGGGGGCAAGAGACCCAGTACTTC	CASSPRPAGGQETQYF
TRBV5-4	TRBD1	TRBJ1-2	-	TGTGCCAGCAGTGAAGACGACAGGGCCTATGGCTACACCTTC	CASSEDDRAYGYTF
TRBV20-1	-	TRBJ2-3	-	TGCAGTGCTCGTACAGATACGCAGTATTTT	CSARTDTQYF
TRBV6-4	-	TRBJ1-1	-	TGTGCCAGCGGGGGGGAGCACACTGAAGCTTTCTTT	CASGGEHTEAFF
TRBV5-1	TRBD2	TRBJ2-1	-	TGCGCCAGCAGCTTGGACCCCGGGGGGGCTCGGGAGCAGTTCTTC	CASSLDPGGAREQFF
TRBV19	TRBD2	TRBJ2-5	once	TGTGCCAGTAGTACGGGACTAGTGCGAGAGACCCAGTACTTC	CASSTGLVRETQYF
TRBV24-1	-	TRBJ2-2	-	TGTGCCACCAGTGATTTCGGGTTTGAGCTGTTTTTT	CATSDFGFELFF
TRBV5-1	TRBD1	TRBJ2-3	-	TGCGCCAGCAGATCCGGGACAGGGAAAATTACAGATACGCAGTATTTT	CASRSGTGKITDTQYF
TRBV9	TRBD2	TRBJ2-5	once	TGTGCCAGCAGCGCGGGGGGGACAAGCCAAGAGACCCAGTACTTC	CASSAGGTSQETQYF
TRBV5-1	-	TRBJ1-2	-	TGCGCCAGCAGCTTGATCCCAGGTCCCTATGGCTACACCTTC	CASSLIPGPYGYTF
TRBV5-1	-	TRBJ2-3	-	TGCGCCAGCAGCTTAAGACTGATGACAGATACGCAGTATTTT	CASSLRLMTDTQYF
TRBV28	-	TRBJ2-5	-	TGTGCCAGCAGTTCAATGGGGCGGGGTTTGGAGACCCAGTACTTC	CASSSMGRGLETQYF
TRBV29-1	-	TRBJ1-1	-	TGCAGCGTTGTTTGGACAGCCAGTGAAGCTTTCTTT	CSVVWTASEAFF
TRBV2	-	TRBJ2-5	-	TGTGCCAGCAGAGGGACATCCGAGACCCAGTACTTC	CASRGTSETQYF
TRBV5-1	-	TRBJ1-2	once	TGCGCCAGCAGCCCCAGCCTCGGACTGGGCAACTATGGCTACACCTTC	CASSPSLGLGNYGYTF
TRBV27	-	TRBJ2-5	-	TGTGCCAGCAGTTTCAGAGGATGGGAGACCCAGTACTTC	CASSFRGWETQYF
TRBV6-5	-	TRBJ1-6	-	TGTGCCAGCACCCCTGACACCGCTTATAATTCACCCCTCCACTTT	CASTPDTAYNSPLHF
TRBV5-5	TRBD1	TRBJ1-1	few	TGTGCCAGCAGCTGGACAGGGCCGAACACTGAAGCTTTCTTT	CASSWTGPNTEAFF
TRBV19	TRBD1	TRBJ1-2	-	TGTGCCAGTAGTTACTCCGGGACAGACTATAAATTCAGCGTCTATGGCTACACCTTC	CASSYSGTDYKFSVYGYTF
TRBV3-1/TRBV3-2	TRBD1	TRBJ2-2	few	TGTGCCAGCAGCCAAATATCGGGACAGGGTGGCGCCGGGGAGCTGTTTTTT	CASSQISGQGGAGELFF
TRBV2	-	TRBJ1-2	-	TGTGCCAGCAGTGCAACTACCATCTATGGCTACACCTTC	CASSATTIYGYTF
TRBV7-8	-	TRBJ1-1	-	TGTGCCAGCAGCATTGGGGGGGACGCTTTCTTT	CASSIGGDAFF
TRBV7-9	TRBD1	TRBJ2-7	once	TGTGCCAGCAGCCCACGCCAGGGGGTAGTTAGGTACGAGCAGTACTTC	CASSPRQGVVRYEQYF